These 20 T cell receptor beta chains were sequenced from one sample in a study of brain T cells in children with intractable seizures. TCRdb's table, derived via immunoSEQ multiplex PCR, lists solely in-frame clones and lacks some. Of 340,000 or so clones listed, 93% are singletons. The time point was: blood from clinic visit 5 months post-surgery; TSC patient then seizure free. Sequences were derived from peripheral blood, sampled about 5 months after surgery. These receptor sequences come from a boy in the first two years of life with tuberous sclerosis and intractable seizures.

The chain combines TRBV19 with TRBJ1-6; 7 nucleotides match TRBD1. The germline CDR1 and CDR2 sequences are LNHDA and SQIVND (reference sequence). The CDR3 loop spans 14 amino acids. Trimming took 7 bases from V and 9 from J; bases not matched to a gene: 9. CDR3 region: CASTRDRGISPLHF. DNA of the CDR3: TGTGCCAGTACCCGGGACAGAGGAATTTCACCCCTCCACTTT.

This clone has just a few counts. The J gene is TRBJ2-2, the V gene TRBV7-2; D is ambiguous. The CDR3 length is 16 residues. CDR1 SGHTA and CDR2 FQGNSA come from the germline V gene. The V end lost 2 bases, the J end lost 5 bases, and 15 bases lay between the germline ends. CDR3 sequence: CASSLSRVDETGELFF. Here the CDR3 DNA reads TGTGCCAGCAGCTTATCTCGGGTAGATGAGACCGGGGAGCTGTTTTTT.

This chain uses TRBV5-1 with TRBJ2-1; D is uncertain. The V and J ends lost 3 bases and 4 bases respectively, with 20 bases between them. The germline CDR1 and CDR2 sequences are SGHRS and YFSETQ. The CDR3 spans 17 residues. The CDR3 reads CASSSLREVAKYNEQFF. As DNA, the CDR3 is TGCGCCAGCAGCTCTTTGAGAGAAGTCGCAAAATACAATGAGCAGTTCTTC.

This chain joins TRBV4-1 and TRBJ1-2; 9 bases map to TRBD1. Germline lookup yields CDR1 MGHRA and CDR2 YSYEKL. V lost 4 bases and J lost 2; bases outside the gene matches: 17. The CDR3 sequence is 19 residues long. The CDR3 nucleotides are TGCGCCAGCAGCCTATTCTGGACAGGGGCTGAATGGAACAACTATGGCTACACCTTC. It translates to CASSLFWTGAEWNNYGYTF.

CDR3 sequence: CASSPMGTEAFF. The CDR3 DNA follows: TGTGCCAGCAGCCCTATGGGAACAGAGGCTTTCTTT. The V and J genes are TRBV12-3 or TRBV12-4 and TRBJ1-1; D gene uncertain. The ends were cut back, 6 bases at V and 11 bases at J, with 16 bases in the middle. The CDR3 loop spans 12 amino acids.

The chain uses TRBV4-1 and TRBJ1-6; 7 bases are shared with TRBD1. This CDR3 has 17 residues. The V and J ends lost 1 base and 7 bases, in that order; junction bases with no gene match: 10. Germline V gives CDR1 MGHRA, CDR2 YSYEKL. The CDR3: CASSQGKGGQINSPLHF. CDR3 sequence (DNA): TGCGCCAGCAGCCAAGGAAAAGGGGGACAGATCAATTCACCCCTCCACTTT.

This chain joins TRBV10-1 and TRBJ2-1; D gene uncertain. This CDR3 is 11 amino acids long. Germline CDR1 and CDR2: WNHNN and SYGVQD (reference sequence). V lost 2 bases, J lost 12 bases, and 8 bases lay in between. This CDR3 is CASSEVSVQFF. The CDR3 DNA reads TGCGCCAGCAGTGAGGTTTCTGTGCAGTTCTTC.

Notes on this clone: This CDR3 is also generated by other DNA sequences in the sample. CDR3 DNA sequence: TGTGCCACCAGCAGGACAGGCTATGGCTACACCTTC. Amino acids: CATSRTGYGYTF. The chain combines TRBV15 with TRBJ1-2; the D gene is possibly TRBD1 (6 bases). Germline-derived CDR1 and CDR2 are LNHNV and YYDKDF (reference sequence). The CDR3 spans 12 residues. V shed 3 bases and J shed 4 bases, with 6 bases lying between them.

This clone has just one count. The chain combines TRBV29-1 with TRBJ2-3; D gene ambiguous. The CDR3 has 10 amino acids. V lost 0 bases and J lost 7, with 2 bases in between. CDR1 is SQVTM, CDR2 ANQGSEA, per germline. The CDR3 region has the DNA TGCAGCGTTGAAGAGTATACGCAGTATTTT. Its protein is CSVEEYTQYF.

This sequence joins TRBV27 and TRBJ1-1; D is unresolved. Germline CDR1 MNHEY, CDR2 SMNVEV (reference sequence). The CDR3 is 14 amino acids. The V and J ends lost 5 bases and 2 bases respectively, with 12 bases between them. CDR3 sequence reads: CASSPDRPNTEAFF. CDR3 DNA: TGTGCCAGCAGTCCCGACCGACCTAACACTGAAGCTTTCTTT.

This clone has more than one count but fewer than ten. DNA for the CDR3: TGTGCCAGCAGCCAAGAAAGGGGGCTATACACTGAAGCTTTCTTT. Translating gives CASSQERGLYTEAFF. V and J are TRBV4-2 and TRBJ1-1, with 7 bases fitting TRBD1. The CDR3 length is 15 residues. V was clipped by 0 bases and J by 3 bases; unmatched bases: 4. CDR1 is LGHNA and CDR2 is YNFKEQ in the germline V gene.

CDR3 DNA: TGTGCCAGCAGCTTAAGCGAGACCTACGAGCAGTACTTC. Residues: CASSLSETYEQYF. The genes are TRBV11-1 and TRBJ2-7; D uncertain. Germline CDR1 and CDR2: SGHAT and FQDESV (reference sequence). The germline V and J ends were trimmed by 2 bases and 2 bases, with 7 bases remaining between them. This CDR3 region has 13 residues.

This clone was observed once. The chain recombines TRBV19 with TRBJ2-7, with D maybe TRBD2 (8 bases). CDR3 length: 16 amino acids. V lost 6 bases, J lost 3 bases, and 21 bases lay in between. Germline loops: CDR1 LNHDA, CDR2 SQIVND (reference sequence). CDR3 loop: CASSPREGAVIYEQYF. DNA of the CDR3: TGTGCCAGTAGCCCCCGGGAGGGGGCCGTCATCTACGAGCAGTACTTC.

CDR3 in amino acids: CASSVLAGTGELFF. As DNA, the CDR3 is TGTGCCAGCAGTGTGCTAGCAGGAACCGGGGAGCTGTTTTTT. The chain combines TRBV2 with TRBJ2-2, with D possibly matching TRBD2 (5 bases). With 4 bases removed from V and 5 bases from J, the gap between germline ends came to 11 bases. Germline V gene lookup returns CDR1 SNHLY and CDR2 FYNNEI. The CDR3 loop spans 14 amino acids.

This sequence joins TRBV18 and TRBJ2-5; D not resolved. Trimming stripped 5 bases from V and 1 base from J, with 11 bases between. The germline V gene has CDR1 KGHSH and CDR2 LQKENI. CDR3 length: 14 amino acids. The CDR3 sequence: CASSLAHSQETQYF. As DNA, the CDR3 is TGTGCCAGCTCATTAGCCCATTCCCAAGAGACCCAGTACTTC.

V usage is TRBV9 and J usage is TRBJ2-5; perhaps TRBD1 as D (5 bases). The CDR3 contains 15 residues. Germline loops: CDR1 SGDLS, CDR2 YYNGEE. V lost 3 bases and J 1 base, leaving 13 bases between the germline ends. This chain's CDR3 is CASSAGGALQETQYF. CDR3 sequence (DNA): TGTGCCAGCAGCGCGGGTGGGGCTCTCCAAGAGACCCAGTACTTC.

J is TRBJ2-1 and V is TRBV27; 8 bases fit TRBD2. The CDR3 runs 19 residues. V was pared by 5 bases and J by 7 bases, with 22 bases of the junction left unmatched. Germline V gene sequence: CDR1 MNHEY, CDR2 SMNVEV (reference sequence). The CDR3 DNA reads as TGTGCCAGCAGTCTGCAACCGGGACTAGGGGGATTTAAGGGGAATGAGCAGTTCTTC. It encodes CASSLQPGLGGFKGNEQFF.

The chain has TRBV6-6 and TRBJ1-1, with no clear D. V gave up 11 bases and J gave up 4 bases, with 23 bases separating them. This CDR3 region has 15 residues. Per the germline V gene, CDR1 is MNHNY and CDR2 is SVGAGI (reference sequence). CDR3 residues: CASNPPFVASTEAFF. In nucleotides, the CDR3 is TGTGCCTCCAACCCCCCCTTCGTAGCTAGCACTGAAGCTTTCTTT.

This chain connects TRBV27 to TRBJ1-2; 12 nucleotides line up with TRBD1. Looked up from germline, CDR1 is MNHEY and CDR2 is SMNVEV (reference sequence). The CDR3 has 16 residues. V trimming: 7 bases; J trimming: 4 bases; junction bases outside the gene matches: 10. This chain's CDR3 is CASTYVGDRGLYGYTF. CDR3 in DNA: TGTGCCAGCACCTATGTCGGGGACAGGGGGCTCTATGGCTACACCTTC.

This CDR3 reads CSVIGGRGLANTEAFF. In DNA form, the CDR3 reads TGCAGCGTTATTGGGGGACGGGGGCTGGCGAACACTGAAGCTTTCTTT. The J gene is TRBJ1-1, the V gene TRBV29-1; D may be TRBD1 (6 bases). This CDR3 region has 16 residues. The V gene lost 5 bases and the J gene lost 1 base, with 20 bases spanning the gap. The V gene's germline CDR1 is SQVTM and CDR2 ANQGSEA.